The entry below describes one T cell receptor (beta chain). This clone's antigen is unknown. Base qualities are missing; no much larger clone stands one base away. This specimen comes from a study of blood T cell repertoires in COVID-19 (dated by TCRdb to 2020 to 2022). Background on the whole study: Samples from collaborators originated in the United States, Italy and Spain and spanned both the acute and convalescent phases of COVID-19. Sample metadata almost always included a de-identified subject ID, COVID-19 status, age in years and sex. Subjects who had been exposed to COVID-19, were actively infected with it, or had recovered from it provided the deeply sampled blood TCRbeta repertoires that made up the dataset. The prospective study material was composed of cDNA or gDNA derived from T cells, B-cell-depleted T cells, or PBMCs. The samples were drawn from two sources: the first 160 participants of the ongoing ImmuneRACE study, and over 950 subjects contributed by 6 global collaborators. Where available, HLA class I and class II types were taken from metadata supplied by the sample provider and were not determined by assay-based typing. The repertoires were released in a freely available public database intended as a resource for research on the immune response to SARS-CoV-2. What the study reported, not specific to this receptor: How much clinical and demographic metadata was included differed by source and by participant, and the metadata was provided uncurated.

From cysteine to phenylalanine, the CDR3 is 15 amino acids long. Of the read, only the CDR3 DNA is kept; its 45 bases are in frame from base 1. V loses 0 bases of germline sequence and J loses 5 bases, and the interval between the two ends is 12 bases. Taken from the germline V gene, the CDR1 and CDR2 loops are SGHRS and YFSETQ. The collaborating institutions used their own protocols to collect whole blood in K2EDTA tubes. For TCRbeta analysis, collaborators shipped samples in one of three forms: frozen whole blood, isolated PBMCs, or DNA extracted from either of those sample types. The immunoSEQ Assay, a bias-controlled multiplex PCR, was used to amplify TCRbeta CDR3 regions from genomic DNA. In the source study's methods: The number of nucleated cells in each sample was estimated from the amplification of reference gene primers within the assay. To quantify the absolute abundance of each unique TCRbeta CDR3 rearrangement, sequence reads were collapsed and filtered. For each sample, productive Simpson clonality was calculated by taking the square root of Simpson's diversity index across productive rearrangements. TCRdb carries this immuneACCESS record with in-frame sequences only. Its versions omit some clonotypes, under half of them owing to an unresolved V gene in the studies checked, with the rest unexplained. D and trimming were read from the DNA, whereas the V and J calls and clone size are those reported in that table. The sample has over 200,000 clones on record, under 90% of them singletons. The top ten constitute 4.5% to 7.5% of the sample.

The receptor was derived from an elderly man with acute or convalescent COVID-19. Sequenced input: peripheral blood. The rearranged segments are TRBV5-1 and TRBJ1-5, with a weak D call of TRBD1 (6 bases match). CDR3 protein: CASSLGTGWYQPQHF. The sequenced DNA: TGCGCCAGCAGCTTGGGAACAGGGTGGTATCAGCCCCAGCATTTT.